These 19 T cell receptor beta chains were all obtained from the same sample, sequenced in a study of T-cell reconstitution after alpha-beta-depleted transplantation in children. During its preparation, the TCRbeta library received unique molecular identifiers. TCRdb recomputed calls from the PCR reads with MiXCR, one row per CDR3 protein. The data show around 380,000 distinct CDR3 sequences, roughly a tenth seen once. The source material was PBMCs from the stem cell graft donor, sampled from the stem cell graft. Source of these receptors: a human donor who donated a stem cell graft to a child with acute myeloid leukemia.

The CDR3, as DNA: TGTGCCAGCAGCTTCAGCGGGGGGCAGGGTGAGACCCAGTACTTC. Translating it yields CASSFSGGQGETQYF. V and J are TRBV7-8 and TRBJ2-5; the match to TRBD2 covers 9 bases. The CDR3 runs 15 residues. J gave up 5 bases and V 3 bases, and 7 bases lay outside the gene matches. In germline, CDR1 is SGHVS, CDR2 FQNEAQ.

This clonotype was seen only a few times. V is TRBV7-2 and J is TRBJ2-3; D possibly uses TRBD1 or TRBD2 (6 bases each). The CDR3 runs to 16 residues. V dropped 6 bases and J dropped 1 base, with 17 bases sitting between them. CDR1 is SGHTA, CDR2 FQGNSA, per germline. CDR3 nucleotide sequence: TGTGCCAGCAGTAGTGGGGGGACAACGGGCACAGATACGCAGTATTTT. Protein product: CASSSGGTTGTDTQYF.

This chain uses TRBV7-2 with TRBJ1-1; D may be TRBD1 (5 bases). Trimming shortened V by 5 bases and J by 1 base, and 11 bases separated the two germline ends. Germline CDR1 and CDR2: SGHTA and FQGNSA. The CDR3 covers 14 residues. Here the CDR3 reads CASSPPGGNTEAFF. Written as DNA, the CDR3 is TGTGCCAGCAGCCCCCCGGGGGGGAACACTGAAGCTTTCTTT.

This clonotype appeared many times. V gene TRBV12-3 or TRBV12-4 combines with J gene TRBJ2-1; 11 positions match TRBD1. The CDR3 totals 14 residues. Trimming removed 5 bases from V and 6 bases from J; junction bases left unmatched: 3. CDR3: CASSLGTGGNEQFF. The DNA for the CDR3 is TGTGCCAGCAGTCTCGGGACAGGGGGCAATGAGCAGTTCTTC.

The table lists this clonotype with a few counts. The chain's CDR3 is CSARTSGGYEQYF. The DNA for the CDR3 is TGCAGTGCACGGACTAGCGGTGGGTACGAGCAGTACTTC. J is TRBJ2-7 and V is TRBV20-1; 10 nucleotides match TRBD2. The length of the CDR3 is 13 residues. V shed 6 bases, J shed 4 bases, and the junction held 6 bases outside the gene matches. In germline, CDR1 is DFQATT, CDR2 SNEGSKA (reference sequence).

This clonotype has a handful of counts. The genes are TRBV25-1 and TRBJ2-7, with 11 bases that match TRBD1. With V trimmed by 4 bases and J by 6 bases, 5 bases remained unmatched. Germline CDR1 MGHDK, CDR2 SYGVNS. This CDR3 has 14 amino acids. This CDR3 reads CASSGGQGVPEQYF. The CDR3, as DNA: TGTGCCAGCAGTGGGGGACAGGGGGTTCCCGAGCAGTACTTC.

V is TRBV7-8 and J is TRBJ1-1, with a weak D call TRBD1 (6 bases). Germline V gene sequence: CDR1 SGHVS, CDR2 FQNEAQ. Trimming took 5 bases from V and 0 from J, leaving 10 bases between them. CDR3 length: 14 amino acids. The CDR3 coding sequence is TGTGCCAGCAGCAAAGGGGGAATGAACACTGAAGCTTTCTTT. It translates to CASSKGGMNTEAFF.

This clonotype turned up a few times. V is TRBV7-6 and J is TRBJ2-2; maybe TRBD1 (5 bases). This CDR3 comprises 16 residues. Germline CDR1 reads SGHVS; CDR2 reads FNYEAQ. The V end was cut by 5 bases, the J end by 6 bases, with 19 bases between. CDR3 coding DNA: TGTGCCAGCAGCCCCCGCCCAGGGCCCCTGCCCGGGGAGCTGTTTTTT. Amino acids: CASSPRPGPLPGELFF. The full variable domain, its missing parts supplied by reference TRBV7-6 and TRBJ2-2, is GAGVSQSPRYKVTKRGQDVALRCDPISGHVSLYWYRQALGQGPEFLTYFNYEAQQDKSGLPNDRFSAERPEGSISTLTIQRTEQRDSAMYRCASSPRPGPLPGELFFGEGSRLTVL.

The gene calls are TRBV5-1 and TRBJ2-2; no reliable D call. V dropped 1 base and J dropped 3 bases, with 10 bases sitting between them. Germline lookup yields CDR1 SGHRS and CDR2 YFSETQ. The length of the CDR3 is 15 residues. In nucleotides, the CDR3 is TGCGCCAGCAGCTTGTCCCACGGCGACACCGGGGAGCTGTTTTTT. This codes for CASSLSHGDTGELFF.

The chain couples TRBV7-9 to TRBJ2-1, with 10 bases identical to TRBD2. Germline CDR1 is SEHNR and CDR2 is FQNEAQ (reference sequence). The trim removed 6 bases at V and 6 bases at J, leaving 8 bases unmatched. The length of the CDR3 is 15 residues. The CDR3 sequence: CASRGLAGEGNEQFF. The CDR3 region has the DNA TGTGCCAGCAGAGGGCTAGCGGGAGAAGGCAATGAGCAGTTCTTC.

The sample holds a few counts of this clonotype. The rearrangement joins TRBV27 to TRBJ1-2, with a possible D match to TRBD1 (6 bases). Per germline, CDR1 MNHEY and CDR2 SMNVEV (reference sequence). Trimming stripped 4 bases from V and 0 bases from J, with 9 bases between. The length of the CDR3 is 14 residues. Here the CDR3 reads CASSYTGSNYGYTF. CDR3 nucleotide sequence: TGTGCCAGCAGTTATACAGGGTCTAACTATGGCTACACCTTC.

V usage is TRBV20-1 and J usage is TRBJ2-7; D unresolved. CDR3 size: 13 residues. Trimming removed 0 bases at V and 0 bases at J, with 6 bases between. Per the germline V gene, CDR1 is DFQATT and CDR2 is SNEGSKA (reference sequence). The CDR3 here is CSAREDFSYEQYF. Here the CDR3 DNA reads TGCAGTGCTAGAGAGGATTTCTCCTACGAGCAGTACTTC.

The V call is TRBV4-1, the J call TRBJ2-1; D might be TRBD2 (5 bases). This CDR3 contains 16 residues. V lost 3 bases to trimming and J lost 9 bases, with 21 bases between them. The germline gives CDR1 MGHRA, CDR2 YSYEKL. Here the CDR3 DNA reads TGCGCCAGCAGCCAGAGGGAAAGTTTCCGGCTGGGTGAGCAGTTCTTC. It translates to CASSQRESFRLGEQFF.

This clonotype was observed a few times. For the CDR3, the DNA is TGTGCCAGCAGCTTCGGTAATAGGGGCTACACCTTC. Encoded protein: CASSFGNRGYTF. The chain recombines TRBV3-1 with TRBJ1-2; D remains unclear. The CDR3 has 12 amino acids. Germline-derived CDR1 and CDR2 are LGHDT and YNNKEL (reference sequence). Trimming cost V 5 bases and J 8 bases, with 12 bases left between them.

The V gene is TRBV20-1, the J gene TRBJ1-5; TRBD1 is a possible D gene (5 bases). The germline CDR1 and CDR2 sequences are DFQATT and SNEGSKA (reference sequence). The length of the CDR3 is 17 residues. The V gene lost 0 bases and the J gene lost 1 base, with 16 bases spanning the gap. The CDR3 spells CSAREERGGESNQPQHF. For the CDR3, the DNA is TGCAGTGCTAGAGAGGAGCGGGGAGGGGAGAGCAATCAGCCCCAGCATTTT.

A few counts support this clonotype. This chain uses TRBV20-1 with TRBJ2-5, with D uncertain. The CDR3 has 11 amino acids. Germline V gene lookup returns CDR1 DFQATT and CDR2 SNEGSKA (reference sequence). Trimming shortened V by 0 bases and J by 5 bases, and 4 bases separated the two germline ends. The CDR3, as DNA: TGCAGTGCTAGAGAAAGGGAGACCCAGTACTTC. This sequence encodes CSARERETQYF.

This clonotype has only a few counts. This chain links TRBV4-2 with TRBJ2-1; TRBD2 might be the D (6 bases). The CDR3 covers 17 residues. Trimming left V 0 bases short and J 2 bases short, with 14 bases between. Germline V gene lookup returns CDR1 LGHNA and CDR2 YNFKEQ. The chain's CDR3 is CASSQEGPSGPYNEQFF. CDR3 coding DNA: TGTGCCAGCAGCCAAGAGGGTCCGAGCGGGCCCTACAATGAGCAGTTCTTC.

There are many counts of this clonotype. The chain links TRBV10-3 to TRBJ2-3; D is perhaps TRBD1 or TRBD2 (6 bases each). This CDR3 comprises 13 residues. V lost 11 bases to trimming and J lost 4 bases, with 16 bases between them. In germline, CDR1 is ENHRY, CDR2 SYGVKD. The CDR3 loop reads CASTKGGADTQYF. DNA of the CDR3: TGTGCCTCTACCAAGGGGGGCGCAGATACGCAGTATTTT.

CDR3 nucleotide sequence: TGCAGCGCCACTGCAGGGTCATCATACGAGCAGTACTTC. Protein product: CSATAGSSYEQYF. This sequence joins TRBV20-1 and TRBJ2-7; D possibly corresponds to TRBD1 (5 bases). The CDR3 extends over 13 amino acids. Germline V gene sequence: CDR1 DFQATT, CDR2 SNEGSKA (reference sequence).